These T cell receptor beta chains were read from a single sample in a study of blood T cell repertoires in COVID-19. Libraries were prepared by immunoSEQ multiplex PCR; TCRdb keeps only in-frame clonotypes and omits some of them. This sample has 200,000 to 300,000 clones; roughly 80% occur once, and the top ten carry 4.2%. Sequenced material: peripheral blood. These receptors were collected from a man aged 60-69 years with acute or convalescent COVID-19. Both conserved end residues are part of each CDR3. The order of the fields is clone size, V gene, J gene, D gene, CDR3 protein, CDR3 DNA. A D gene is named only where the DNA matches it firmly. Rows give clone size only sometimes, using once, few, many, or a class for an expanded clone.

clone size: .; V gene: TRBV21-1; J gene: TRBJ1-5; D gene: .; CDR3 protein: CASSIGGGQPQHF; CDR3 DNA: TGTGCCAGCAGCATTGGGGGAGGTCAGCCCCAGCATTTT
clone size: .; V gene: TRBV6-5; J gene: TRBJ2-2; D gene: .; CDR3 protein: CASSYRGIGELFF; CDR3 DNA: TGTGCCAGCAGTTACCGGGGGATCGGGGAGCTGTTTTTT
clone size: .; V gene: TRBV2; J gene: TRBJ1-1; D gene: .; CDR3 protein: CASSDLGQKTSQTEAFF; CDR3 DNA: TGTGCCAGCAGTGATTTAGGACAGAAGACATCGCAAACTGAAGCTTTCTTT
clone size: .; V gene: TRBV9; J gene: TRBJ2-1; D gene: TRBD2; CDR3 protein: CASSVAGTSGNEQFF; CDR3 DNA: TGTGCCAGCAGCGTAGCGGGGACTAGCGGCAATGAGCAGTTCTTC
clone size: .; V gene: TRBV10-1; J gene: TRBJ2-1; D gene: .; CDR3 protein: CASSESGRGARTSSYNEQFF; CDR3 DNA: TGCGCCAGCAGTGAGTCAGGACGGGGGGCCCGCACAAGCTCCTACAATGAGCAGTTCTTC
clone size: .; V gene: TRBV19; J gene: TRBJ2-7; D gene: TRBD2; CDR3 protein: CASSPRGGLSYEQYF; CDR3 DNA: TGTGCCAGTAGTCCCCGGGGGGGCCTCTCCTACGAGCAGTACTTC
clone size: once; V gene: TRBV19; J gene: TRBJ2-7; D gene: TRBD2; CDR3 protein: CASSIANSRTSFYEQYF; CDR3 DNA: TGTGCCAGTAGTATAGCCAATTCCCGGACTAGTTTCTACGAGCAGTACTTC
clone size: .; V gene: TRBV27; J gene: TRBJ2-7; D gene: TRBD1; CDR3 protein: CASSPWDSYEQYF; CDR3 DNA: TGTGCCAGCAGTCCCTGGGACAGCTACGAGCAGTACTTC
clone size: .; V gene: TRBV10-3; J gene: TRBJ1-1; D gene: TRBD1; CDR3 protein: CAISVQGSNTEAFF; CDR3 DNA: TGTGCCATCAGCGTACAGGGGAGTAACACTGAAGCTTTCTTT
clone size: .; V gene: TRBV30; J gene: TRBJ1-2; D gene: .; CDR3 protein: CAWRISSNYGYTF; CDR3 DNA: TGTGCCTGGAGGATCAGTTCTAACTATGGCTACACCTTC
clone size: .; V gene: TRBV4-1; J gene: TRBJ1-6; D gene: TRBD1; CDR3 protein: CASSQEPGGAWALHF; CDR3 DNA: TGCGCCAGCAGCCAAGAACCAGGGGGCGCTTGGGCCCTCCACTTT
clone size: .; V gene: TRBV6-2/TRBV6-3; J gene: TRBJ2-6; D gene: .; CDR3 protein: CASSYSISGANVLTF; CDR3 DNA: TGTGCCAGCAGTTACTCGATCAGTGGGGCCAACGTCCTGACTTTC
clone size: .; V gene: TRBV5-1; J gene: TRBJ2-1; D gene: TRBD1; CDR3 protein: CASSSGQGHNEQFF; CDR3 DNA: TGCGCCAGCAGCTCAGGACAGGGCCACAATGAGCAGTTCTTC
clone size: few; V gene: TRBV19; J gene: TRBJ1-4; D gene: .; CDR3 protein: CASSSGGGSNEKLFF; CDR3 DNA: TGTGCCAGTAGTTCCGGGGGCGGGAGTAATGAAAAACTGTTTTTT
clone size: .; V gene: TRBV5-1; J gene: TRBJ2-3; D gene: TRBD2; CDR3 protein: CASSRNSGGGTDTQYF; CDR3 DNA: TGCGCCAGCAGCCGGAATAGCGGGGGTGGCACAGATACGCAGTATTTT
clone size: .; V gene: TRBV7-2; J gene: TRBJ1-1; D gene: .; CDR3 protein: CASSLVARGEAFF; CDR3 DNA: TGTGCCAGCAGCTTAGTGGCTAGGGGAGAAGCTTTCTTT
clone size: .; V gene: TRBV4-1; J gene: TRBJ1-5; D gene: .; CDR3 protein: CASSQEGRGGQPQHF; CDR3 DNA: TGCGCCAGCAGCCAAGAGGGCCGGGGTGGACAGCCCCAGCATTTT
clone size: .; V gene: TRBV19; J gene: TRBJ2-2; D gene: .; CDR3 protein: CASSIPRTQNTGELFF; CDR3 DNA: TGTGCCAGTAGTATCCCCCGGACACAGAACACCGGGGAGCTGTTTTTT
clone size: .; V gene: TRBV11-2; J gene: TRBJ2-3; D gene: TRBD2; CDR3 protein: CASSFTSGSTDTQYF; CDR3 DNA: TGTGCCAGCAGCTTTACTAGCGGGAGTACAGATACGCAGTATTTT
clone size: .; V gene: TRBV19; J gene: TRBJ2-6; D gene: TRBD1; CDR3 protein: CASISGGSGANVLTF; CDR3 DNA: TGTGCCAGTATATCAGGGGGCTCTGGGGCCAACGTCCTGACTTTC
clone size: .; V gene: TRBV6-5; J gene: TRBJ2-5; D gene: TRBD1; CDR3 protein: CASSFTAGGRETQYF; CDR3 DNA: TGTGCCAGCAGTTTTACCGCAGGGGGCCGAGAGACCCAGTACTTC
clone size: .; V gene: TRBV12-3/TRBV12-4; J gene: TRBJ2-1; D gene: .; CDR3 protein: CASRPDNNEQFF; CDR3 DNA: TGTGCCAGCAGGCCAGATAACAATGAGCAGTTCTTC
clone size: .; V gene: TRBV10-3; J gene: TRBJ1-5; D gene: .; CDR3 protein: CAISERGGAGYQPQHF; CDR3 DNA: TGTGCCATCAGTGAGAGGGGGGGGGCTGGTTATCAGCCCCAGCATTTT
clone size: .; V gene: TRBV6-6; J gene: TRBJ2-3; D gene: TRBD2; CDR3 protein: CASSYRRGGTDTQYF; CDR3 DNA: TGTGCCAGCAGTTATCGGCGGGGGGGGACAGATACGCAGTATTTT
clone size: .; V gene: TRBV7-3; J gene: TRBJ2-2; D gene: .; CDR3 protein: CASRLQGYTGELFF; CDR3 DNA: TGTGCCAGCAGATTACAGGGATACACCGGGGAGCTGTTTTTT
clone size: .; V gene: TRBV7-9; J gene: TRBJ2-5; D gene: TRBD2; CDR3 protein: CASSLELLAGGTEETQYF; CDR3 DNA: TGTGCCAGCAGCTTAGAATTACTAGCGGGAGGGACGGAAGAGACCCAGTACTTC
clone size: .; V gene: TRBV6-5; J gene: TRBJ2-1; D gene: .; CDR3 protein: CASSYSRGTYNEQFF; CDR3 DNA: TGTGCCAGCAGTTACTCGAGGGGGACCTACAATGAGCAGTTCTTC
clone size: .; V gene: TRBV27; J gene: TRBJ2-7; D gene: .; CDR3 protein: CASKGLAYSEQYF; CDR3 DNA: TGTGCCAGCAAAGGGCTAGCTTATAGCGAGCAGTACTTC
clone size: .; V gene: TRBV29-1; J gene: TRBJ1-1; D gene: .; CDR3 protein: CSGNTGNTEAFF; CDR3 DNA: TGCAGCGGTAACACAGGGAACACTGAAGCTTTCTTT